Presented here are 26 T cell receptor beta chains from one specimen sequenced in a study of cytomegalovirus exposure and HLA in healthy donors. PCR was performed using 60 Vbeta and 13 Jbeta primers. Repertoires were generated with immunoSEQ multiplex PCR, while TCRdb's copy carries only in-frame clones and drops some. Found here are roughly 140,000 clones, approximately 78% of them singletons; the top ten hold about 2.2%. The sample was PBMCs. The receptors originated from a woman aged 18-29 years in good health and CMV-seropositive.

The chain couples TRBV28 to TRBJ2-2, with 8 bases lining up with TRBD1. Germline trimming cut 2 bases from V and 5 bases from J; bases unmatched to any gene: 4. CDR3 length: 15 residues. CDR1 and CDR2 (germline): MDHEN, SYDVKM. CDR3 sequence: CASSLQGARTGELFF. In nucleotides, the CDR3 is TGTGCCAGCAGTTTACAGGGGGCGAGAACCGGGGAGCTGTTTTTT.

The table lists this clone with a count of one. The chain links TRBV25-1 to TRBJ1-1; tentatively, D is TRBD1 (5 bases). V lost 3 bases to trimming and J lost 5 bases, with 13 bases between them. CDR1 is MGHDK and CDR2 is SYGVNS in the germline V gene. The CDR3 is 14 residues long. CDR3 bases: TGTGCCAGCAGTGAGCTAGGGGTGGTAACTGAAGCTTTCTTT. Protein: CASSELGVVTEAFF.

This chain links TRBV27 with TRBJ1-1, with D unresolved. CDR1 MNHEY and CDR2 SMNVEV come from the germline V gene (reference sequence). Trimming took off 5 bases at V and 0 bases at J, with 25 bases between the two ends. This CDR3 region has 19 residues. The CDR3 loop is CASSIRNRGRELLNTEAFF. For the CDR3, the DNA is TGTGCCAGCAGTATACGAAATCGAGGTCGAGAACTCCTGAACACTGAAGCTTTCTTT.

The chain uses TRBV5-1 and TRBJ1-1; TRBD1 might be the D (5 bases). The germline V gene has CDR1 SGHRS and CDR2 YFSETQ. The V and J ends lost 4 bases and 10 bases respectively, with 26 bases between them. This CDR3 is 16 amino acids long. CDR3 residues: CASSLTDAPAIGGAFF. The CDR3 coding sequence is TGCGCCAGCAGCCTGACGGACGCTCCTGCCATCGGGGGAGCTTTCTTT. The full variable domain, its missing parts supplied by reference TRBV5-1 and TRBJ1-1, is KAGVTQTPRYLIKTRGQQVTLSCSPISGHRSVSWYQQTPGQGLQFLFEYFSETQRNKGNFPGRFSGRQFSNSRSEMNVSTLELGDSALYLCASSLTDAPAIGGAFFGQGTRLTVV.

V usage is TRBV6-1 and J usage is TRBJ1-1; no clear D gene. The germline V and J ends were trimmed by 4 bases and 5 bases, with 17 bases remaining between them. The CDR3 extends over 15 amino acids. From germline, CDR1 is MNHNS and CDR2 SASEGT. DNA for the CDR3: TGTGCCAGCAGTGCACCTCCCCGAGCCTGGACTGAAGCTTTCTTT. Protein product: CASSAPPRAWTEAFF.

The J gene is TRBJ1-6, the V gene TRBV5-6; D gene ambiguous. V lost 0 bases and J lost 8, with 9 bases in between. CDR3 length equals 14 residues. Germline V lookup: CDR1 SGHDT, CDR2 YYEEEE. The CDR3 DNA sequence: TGTGCCAGCAGCTTGGCGACAAGTCATTCACCCCTCCACTTT. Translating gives CASSLATSHSPLHF.

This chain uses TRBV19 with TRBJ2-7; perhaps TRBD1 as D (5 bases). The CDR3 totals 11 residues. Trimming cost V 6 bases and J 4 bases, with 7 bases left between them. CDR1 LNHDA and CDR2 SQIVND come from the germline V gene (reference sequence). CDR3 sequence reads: CASRSGYEQYF. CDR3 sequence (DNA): TGTGCCAGTAGGTCAGGGTACGAGCAGTACTTC.

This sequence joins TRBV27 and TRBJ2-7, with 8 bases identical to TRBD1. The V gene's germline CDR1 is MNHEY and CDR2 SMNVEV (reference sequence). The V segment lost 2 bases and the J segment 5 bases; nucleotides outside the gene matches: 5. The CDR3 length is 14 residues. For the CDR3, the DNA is TGTGCCAGCAGTTTACAGGGGGCGGGTGACGAGCAGTACTTC. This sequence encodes CASSLQGAGDEQYF.

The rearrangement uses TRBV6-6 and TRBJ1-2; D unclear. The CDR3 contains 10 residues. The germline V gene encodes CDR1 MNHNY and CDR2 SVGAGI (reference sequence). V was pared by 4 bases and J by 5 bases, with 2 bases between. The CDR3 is CASSLYGYTF. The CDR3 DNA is TGTGCCAGCAGTTTATATGGCTACACCTTC.

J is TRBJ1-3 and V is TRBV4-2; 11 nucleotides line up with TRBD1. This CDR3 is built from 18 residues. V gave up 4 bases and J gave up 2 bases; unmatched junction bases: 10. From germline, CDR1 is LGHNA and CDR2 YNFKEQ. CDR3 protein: CASSLFSGTGGTGNTIYF. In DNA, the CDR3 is TGTGCCAGCAGCCTGTTCTCCGGGACAGGGGGAACTGGAAACACCATATATTTT.

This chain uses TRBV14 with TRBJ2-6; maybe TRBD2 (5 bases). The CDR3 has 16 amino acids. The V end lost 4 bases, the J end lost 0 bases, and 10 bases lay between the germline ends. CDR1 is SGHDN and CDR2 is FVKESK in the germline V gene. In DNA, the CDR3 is TGTGCCAGCAGCCGAGAGGGAGTCTCTGGGGCCAACGTCCTGACTTTC. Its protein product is CASSREGVSGANVLTF.

In DNA, the CDR3 is TGTGCCAGCAGCTTAACAGGGTTTTACGAGCAGTACTTC. Translation gives CASSLTGFYEQYF. J is TRBJ2-7 and V is TRBV7-9, with D perhaps matching TRBD1 (6 bases). The CDR3 extends over 13 amino acids. V lost 2 bases to trimming and J lost 4 bases, with 9 bases between them. The germline V gene has CDR1 SEHNR and CDR2 FQNEAQ (reference sequence).

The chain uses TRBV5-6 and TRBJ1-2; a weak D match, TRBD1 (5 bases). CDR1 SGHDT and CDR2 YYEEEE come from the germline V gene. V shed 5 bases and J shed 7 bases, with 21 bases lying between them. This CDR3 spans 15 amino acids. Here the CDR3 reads CASRFRAGTLGGYTF. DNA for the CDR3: TGTGCCAGCAGATTCAGGGCAGGGACTCTAGGTGGCTACACCTTC.

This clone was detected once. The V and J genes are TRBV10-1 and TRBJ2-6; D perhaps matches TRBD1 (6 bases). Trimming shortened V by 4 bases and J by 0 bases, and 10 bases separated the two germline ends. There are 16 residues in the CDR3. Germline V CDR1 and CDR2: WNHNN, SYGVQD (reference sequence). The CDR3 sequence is CASSAGQSSGANVLTF. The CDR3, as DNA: TGCGCCAGCAGTGCGGGACAAAGCTCTGGGGCCAACGTCCTGACTTTC.

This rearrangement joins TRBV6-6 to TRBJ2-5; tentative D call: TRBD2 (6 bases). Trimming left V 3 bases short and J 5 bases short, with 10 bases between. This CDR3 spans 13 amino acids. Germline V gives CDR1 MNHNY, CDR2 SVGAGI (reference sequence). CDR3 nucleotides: TGTGCCAGCAGTTATAGGGGAGGCGAGACCCAGTACTTC. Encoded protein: CASSYRGGETQYF.

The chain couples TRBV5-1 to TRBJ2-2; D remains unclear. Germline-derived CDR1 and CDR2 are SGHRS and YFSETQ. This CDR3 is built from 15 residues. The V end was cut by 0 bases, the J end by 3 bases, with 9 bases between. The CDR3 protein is CASSLGISDTGELFF. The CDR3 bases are TGCGCCAGCAGCTTGGGTATAAGCGACACCGGGGAGCTGTTTTTT.

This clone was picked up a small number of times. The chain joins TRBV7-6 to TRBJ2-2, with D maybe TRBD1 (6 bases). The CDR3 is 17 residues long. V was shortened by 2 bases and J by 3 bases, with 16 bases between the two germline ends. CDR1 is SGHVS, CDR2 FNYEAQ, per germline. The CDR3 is CASSLISGRGDTGELFF. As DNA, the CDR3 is TGTGCCAGCAGCTTAATCTCCGGCAGGGGAGACACCGGGGAGCTGTTTTTT.

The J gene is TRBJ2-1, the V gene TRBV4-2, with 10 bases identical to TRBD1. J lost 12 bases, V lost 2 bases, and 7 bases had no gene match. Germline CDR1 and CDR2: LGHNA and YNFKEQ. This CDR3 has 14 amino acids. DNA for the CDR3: TGTGCCAGCAGCCAATGGACAGGGGGTTCGGGGCAGTTCTTC. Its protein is CASSQWTGGSGQFF.

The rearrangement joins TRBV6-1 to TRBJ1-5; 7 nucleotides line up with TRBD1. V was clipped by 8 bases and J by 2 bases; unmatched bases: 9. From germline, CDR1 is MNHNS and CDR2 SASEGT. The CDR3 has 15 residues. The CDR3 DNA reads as TGTGCCAGCTATGGGCGCACAGGGGGCAATCAGCCCCAGCATTTT. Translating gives CASYGRTGGNQPQHF.

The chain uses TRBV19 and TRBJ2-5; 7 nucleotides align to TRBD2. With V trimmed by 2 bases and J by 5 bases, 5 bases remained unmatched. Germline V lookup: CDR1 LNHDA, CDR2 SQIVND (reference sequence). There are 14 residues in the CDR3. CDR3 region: CASSIRGGFETQYF. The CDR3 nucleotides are TGTGCCAGTAGTATAAGGGGAGGGTTCGAGACCCAGTACTTC. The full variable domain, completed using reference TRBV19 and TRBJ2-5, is DGGITQSPKYLFRKEGQNVTLSCEQNLNHDAMYWYRQDPGQGLRLIYYSQIVNDFQKGDIAEGYSVSREKKESFPLTVTSAQKNPTAFYLCASSIRGGFETQYFGPGTRLLVL.

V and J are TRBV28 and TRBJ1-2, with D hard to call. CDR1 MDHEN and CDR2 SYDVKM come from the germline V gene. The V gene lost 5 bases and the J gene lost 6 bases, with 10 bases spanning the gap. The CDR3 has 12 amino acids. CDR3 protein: CASSILVHGYTF. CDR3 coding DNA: TGTGCCAGCAGTATCCTAGTGCATGGCTACACCTTC.

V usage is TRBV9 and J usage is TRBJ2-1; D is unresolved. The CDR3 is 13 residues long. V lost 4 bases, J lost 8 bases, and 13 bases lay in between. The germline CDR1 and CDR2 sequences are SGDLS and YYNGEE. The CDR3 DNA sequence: TGTGCCAGCAGCCCGATCCCCCGCGATGAGCAGTTCTTC. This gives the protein CASSPIPRDEQFF.

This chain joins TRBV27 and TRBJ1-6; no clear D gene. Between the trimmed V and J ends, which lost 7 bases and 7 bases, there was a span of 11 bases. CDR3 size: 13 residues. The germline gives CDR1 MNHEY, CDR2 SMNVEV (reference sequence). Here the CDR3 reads CASKWSGNSPLHF. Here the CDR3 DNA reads TGTGCCAGCAAGTGGTCAGGCAATTCACCCCTCCACTTT.

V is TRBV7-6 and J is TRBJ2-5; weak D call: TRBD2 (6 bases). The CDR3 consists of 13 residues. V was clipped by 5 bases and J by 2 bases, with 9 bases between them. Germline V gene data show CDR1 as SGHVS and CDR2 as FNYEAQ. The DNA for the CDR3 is TGTGCCAGCAGCCCGGGAGTTCAAGAGACCCAGTACTTC. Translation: CASSPGVQETQYF.

The CDR3 DNA reads as TGTGCCAGCAGTCTACAGCCGCATGGCGCCTACGAGCAGTACTTC. Translating gives CASSLQPHGAYEQYF. The chain uses TRBV2 and TRBJ2-7; D remains ambiguous. The CDR3 sequence is 15 residues long. V lost 5 bases, J lost 2 bases, and 16 bases lay in between. The germline V gene encodes CDR1 SNHLY and CDR2 FYNNEI.

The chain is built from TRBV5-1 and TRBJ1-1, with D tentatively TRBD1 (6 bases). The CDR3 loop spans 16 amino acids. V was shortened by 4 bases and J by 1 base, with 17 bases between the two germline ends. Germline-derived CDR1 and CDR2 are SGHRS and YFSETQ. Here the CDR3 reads CASSGNPGHWNTEAFF. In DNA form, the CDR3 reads TGCGCCAGCAGCGGGAACCCGGGACACTGGAACACTGAAGCTTTCTTT.